The 21 T cell receptor beta chains presented below share a single source sample, sequenced in a study of T cell responses to AZD1222 COVID-19 vaccine. Here immunoSEQ multiplex PCR was the method, and the copy in TCRdb shows in-frame clones only, minus some. The data show 70,000 to 80,000 clones, roughly 89% seen once. Here the sequenced sample was peripheral blood, taken on day 0 of AZD1222 vaccination. The source is an adult in good health.

This clone has only one observation. The chain recombines TRBV5-8 with TRBJ1-1; D is perhaps TRBD1 (6 bases). CDR1 is SGHTS and CDR2 is YDEGEE in the germline V gene. V was shortened by 4 bases and J by 0 bases, with 13 bases between the two germline ends. This CDR3 comprises 15 residues. The CDR3 reads CASSHRRTVNTEAFF. The CDR3, as DNA: TGTGCCAGCAGCCACAGAAGGACAGTGAACACTGAAGCTTTCTTT. The full variable domain, completed using reference TRBV5-8 and TRBJ1-1, is EAGVTQSPTHLIKTRGQQATLRCSPISGHTSVYWYQQALGLGLQFLLWYDEGEERNRGNFPPRFSGRQFPNYSSELNVNALELEDSALYLCASSHRRTVNTEAFFGQGTRLTVV.

V is TRBV6-1 and J is TRBJ1-5; D perhaps matches TRBD1 (5 bases). V lost 3 bases and J lost 2, with 11 bases in between. This CDR3 is 15 amino acids long. From germline, CDR1 is MNHNS and CDR2 SASEGT. The CDR3 sequence is CASSERRDGNQPQHF. The DNA for the CDR3 is TGTGCCAGCAGTGAGCGCAGGGATGGCAATCAGCCCCAGCATTTT.

This chain joins TRBV5-5 and TRBJ1-6; 9 nucleotides match TRBD1. Losses at the gene ends were 4 bases for V and 9 bases for J; bases not matched to a gene: 14. The CDR3 extends over 17 amino acids. CDR1 SGHKS and CDR2 YYEKEE come from the germline V gene (reference sequence). CDR3 amino acids: CASSNPTGGLRGSPLHF. The CDR3 region has the DNA TGTGCCAGCAGCAACCCCACAGGGGGCTTAAGAGGTTCACCCCTCCACTTT.

The chain carries TRBV29-1 and TRBJ2-1, with 9 bases matching TRBD2. The germline V gene encodes CDR1 SQVTM and CDR2 ANQGSEA. The CDR3 spans 16 residues. The ends lost 5 bases at V and 0 bases at J; junction bases unmatched: 8. In DNA form, the CDR3 reads TGCAGCGTTACTCTAGCGGGGATGAGCTCCTACAATGAGCAGTTCTTC. Protein: CSVTLAGMSSYNEQFF.

The J gene is TRBJ1-5, the V gene TRBV10-3; the match to TRBD1 covers 7 bases. The V segment lost 2 bases and the J segment 5 bases; nucleotides outside the gene matches: 9. Per germline, CDR1 ENHRY and CDR2 SYGVKD. This CDR3 spans 16 amino acids. CDR3: CAISERQGRGDQPQHF. The CDR3, as DNA: TGTGCCATCAGTGAGAGACAGGGAAGGGGGGATCAGCCCCAGCATTTT.

The V gene is TRBV3-1 (or the pseudogene TRBV3-2), the J gene TRBJ2-7; D gene unclear. The germline V and J ends were trimmed by 10 bases and 0 bases, with 19 bases remaining between them. The germline V gene has CDR1 LGHDT and CDR2 YNNKEL (reference sequence). The CDR3 totals 15 residues. The CDR3 loop reads CATDLGGMSSYEQYF. CDR3 bases: TGTGCCACCGACTTGGGTGGGATGAGCTCCTACGAGCAGTACTTC.

This chain connects TRBV28 to TRBJ1-1; D unresolved. Germline V gives CDR1 MDHEN, CDR2 SYDVKM. V was shortened by 2 bases and J by 8 bases, with 9 bases between the two germline ends. The CDR3 contains 12 residues. CDR3 in amino acids: CASSLNRVEAFF. CDR3 DNA sequence: TGTGCCAGCAGTTTAAACAGAGTAGAAGCTTTCTTT. Full variable domain (rest looked up from reference TRBV28 and TRBJ1-1): DVKVTQSSRYLVKRTGEKVFLECVQDMDHENMFWYRQDPGLGLRLIYFSYDVKMKEKGDIPEGYSVSREKKERFSLILESASTNQTSMYLCASSLNRVEAFFGQGTRLTVV.

The chain has TRBV27 and TRBJ2-2, with a tentative D call TRBD1 (6 bases). CDR3 length: 14 amino acids. Trimming removed 6 bases from V and 5 bases from J, with 13 bases in between. The germline V gene encodes CDR1 MNHEY and CDR2 SMNVEV (reference sequence). CDR3 bases: TGTGCCAGCAGGATTACCCAGGGGACCGGGGAGCTGTTTTTT. The encoded protein is CASRITQGTGELFF.

This chain links TRBV7-2 with TRBJ1-4; D is unclear. The CDR3 has 15 residues. V was trimmed by 0 bases and J by 4 bases, leaving 9 bases between them. Germline V gene sequence: CDR1 SGHTA, CDR2 FQGNSA. The CDR3 protein is CASSLAGKLNEKLFF. For the CDR3, the DNA is TGTGCCAGCAGCTTAGCAGGCAAACTTAATGAAAAACTGTTTTTT.

This chain uses TRBV7-7 with TRBJ2-5; tentative D call: TRBD1 (6 bases). Looked up from germline, CDR1 is SSHAT and CDR2 is FNYEAQ (reference sequence). The CDR3 spans 14 residues. V was shortened by 1 base and J by 5 bases, with 11 bases between the two germline ends. The CDR3 DNA reads as TGTGCCAGCAGCTTAGTGGGGGCCCGCGAGACCCAGTACTTC. Its protein product is CASSLVGARETQYF.

The chain joins TRBV7-2 to TRBJ1-4; D perhaps matches TRBD1 (5 bases). Trimming took 5 bases from V and 7 from J, leaving 20 bases between them. CDR3 size: 16 residues. In germline, CDR1 is SGHTA, CDR2 FQGNSA. The CDR3 DNA is TGTGCCAGCAGCGCAAGAGGGGCAGGGAGGGCTGAAAAACTGTTTTTT. This translates into CASSARGAGRAEKLFF.

The gene calls are TRBV12-3 or TRBV12-4 and TRBJ1-2; unclear D gene. This CDR3 has 13 residues. The ends were cut back, 5 bases at V and 6 bases at J, with 13 bases in the middle. The CDR3 is CASSPGIMDGYTF. The CDR3 DNA is TGTGCCAGCAGTCCGGGGATAATGGATGGCTACACCTTC.

The chain carries TRBV5-4 and TRBJ2-2; the D is unclear. Looked up from germline, CDR1 is SGHNT and CDR2 is YYREEE (reference sequence). Trimming took off 0 bases at V and 4 bases at J, with 4 bases between the two ends. There are 13 residues in the CDR3. CDR3 region: CASSLGGTGELFF. In DNA, the CDR3 is TGTGCCAGCAGCTTGGGGGGCACCGGGGAGCTGTTTTTT.

V usage is TRBV27 and J usage is TRBJ1-5; a weak D match, TRBD1 (5 bases). The length of the CDR3 is 15 residues. V was shortened by 1 base and J by 5 bases, with 12 bases between the two germline ends. CDR1 and CDR2 from the germline V gene are MNHEY and SMNVEV (reference sequence). The CDR3 DNA is TGTGCCAGCAGTTTATTCCCGGGGGGGGATCAGCCCCAGCATTTT. Amino acids: CASSLFPGGDQPQHF.

The rearrangement joins TRBV6-2 or TRBV6-3 to TRBJ2-5; D ambiguous. The CDR3 loop spans 15 amino acids. Trimming took off 3 bases at V and 4 bases at J, with 15 bases between the two ends. Germline assignment: CDR1 MNHEY and CDR2 SVGEGT. This chain's CDR3 is CASSYGSQAGETQYF. The DNA of the CDR3 is TGTGCCAGCAGTTATGGCAGCCAAGCAGGAGAGACCCAGTACTTC.

The genes are TRBV6-4 and TRBJ2-1; 7 nucleotides line up with TRBD1. CDR3 length: 15 amino acids. V dropped 0 bases and J dropped 7; count of bases not matched to a gene: 6. Germline loops: CDR1 MRHNA, CDR2 SNTAGT. DNA of the CDR3: TGTGCCAGCAGTGACTCCCCCGGGACAGTTAATGAGCAGTTCTTC. Translating gives CASSDSPGTVNEQFF.

The rearrangement links TRBV12-3 or TRBV12-4 to TRBJ1-5, with D possibly matching TRBD1 (6 bases). Trimming stripped 4 bases from V and 11 bases from J, with 15 bases between. This CDR3 has 13 amino acids. The DNA of the CDR3 is TGTGCCAGCAGTTATCGGAGGGGGGTGACCCAGCATTTT. Protein: CASSYRRGVTQHF.

The V gene is TRBV24-1, the J gene TRBJ1-2; D gene uncertain. The germline V and J ends were trimmed by 3 bases and 5 bases, with 9 bases remaining between them. Germline V gene sequence: CDR1 KGHDR, CDR2 SFDVKD. The CDR3 runs 13 residues. The CDR3 loop reads CATSDGQQYGYTF. In DNA, the CDR3 is TGTGCCACCAGTGATGGCCAACAGTATGGCTACACCTTC.

This clone turned up a few times. The genes are TRBV6-5 and TRBJ2-7; D ambiguous. This CDR3 is 15 amino acids long. Germline V gene data show CDR1 as MNHEY and CDR2 as SVGAGI. Trimming cost V 8 bases and J 0 bases, with 17 bases left between them. CDR3 nucleotides: TGTGCCAGCCGTAGAGAAGGTGACGTCTCCTACGAGCAGTACTTC. Protein product: CASRREGDVSYEQYF.

Points on this clone: Other DNA sequences of this sample code for an identical CDR3. The chain recombines TRBV11-3 with TRBJ1-1; D not certain. This CDR3 region has 13 residues. CDR1 is SGHNT and CDR2 is YENEEA in the germline V gene. V lost 1 base to trimming and J lost 0 bases, with 3 bases between them. The CDR3 DNA follows: TGTGCCAGCAGCTTAGCCGTGAACACTGAAGCTTTCTTT. Its protein is CASSLAVNTEAFF. Full variable domain (missing parts from reference TRBV11-3 and TRBJ1-1): EAGVVQSPRYKIIEKKQPVAFWCNPISGHNTLYWYLQNLGQGPELLIRYENEEAVDDSQLPKDRFSAERLKGVDSTLKIQPAELGDSAVYLCASSLAVNTEAFFGQGTRLTVV.

The genes are TRBV6-5 and TRBJ2-3; D uncertain. Germline lookup yields CDR1 MNHEY and CDR2 SVGAGI. Trimming stripped 6 bases from V and 0 bases from J, with 10 bases between. This CDR3 is built from 14 residues. DNA for the CDR3: TGTGCCAGCAGGCGATACCCTAGCACAGATACGCAGTATTTT. As protein: CASRRYPSTDTQYF.